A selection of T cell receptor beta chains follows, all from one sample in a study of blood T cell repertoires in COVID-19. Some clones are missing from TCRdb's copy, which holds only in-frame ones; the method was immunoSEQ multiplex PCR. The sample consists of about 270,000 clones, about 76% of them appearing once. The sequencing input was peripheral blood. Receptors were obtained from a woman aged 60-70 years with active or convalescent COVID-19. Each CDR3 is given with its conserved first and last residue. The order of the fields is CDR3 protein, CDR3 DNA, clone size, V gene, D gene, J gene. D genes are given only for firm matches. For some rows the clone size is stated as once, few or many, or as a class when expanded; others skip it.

cdr3_aa: CASALGGAGTEAFF
cdr3_nt: TGTGCTAGTGCTCTGGGGGGGGCAGGCACTGAAGCTTTCTTT
clone_size: NA
v_call: TRBV12-5
d_call: NA
j_call: TRBJ1-1

cdr3_aa: CASSQVADSGNTIYF
cdr3_nt: TGCGCCAGCAGCCAAGTAGCTGACTCTGGAAACACCATATATTTT
clone_size: NA
v_call: TRBV4-3
d_call: NA
j_call: TRBJ1-3

cdr3_aa: CASINQAALTYEQYF
cdr3_nt: TGTGCCAGCATAAATCAAGCGGCACTAACCTACGAGCAGTACTTC
clone_size: NA
v_call: TRBV6-5
d_call: NA
j_call: TRBJ2-7

cdr3_aa: CASSLDVQAFTGELFF
cdr3_nt: TGTGCCAGCAGCTTAGATGTCCAGGCATTCACCGGGGAGCTGTTTTTT
clone_size: NA
v_call: TRBV11-2
d_call: NA
j_call: TRBJ2-2

cdr3_aa: CASSLRQGLSEKLFF
cdr3_nt: TGTGCCAGCAGTCTTCGACAGGGACTTAGTGAAAAACTGTTTTTT
clone_size: NA
v_call: TRBV6-5
d_call: TRBD1
j_call: TRBJ1-4

cdr3_aa: CASSQMGQGPGNTIYF
cdr3_nt: TGCGCCAGCAGCCAAATGGGACAGGGTCCAGGAAACACCATATATTTT
clone_size: NA
v_call: TRBV4-1
d_call: TRBD1
j_call: TRBJ1-3

cdr3_aa: CASSTTGVAYEQYF
cdr3_nt: TGTGCCAGTAGTACGACAGGGGTGGCCTACGAGCAGTACTTC
clone_size: NA
v_call: TRBV19
d_call: TRBD1
j_call: TRBJ2-7

cdr3_aa: CASSSGINTDTQYF
cdr3_nt: TGTGCCAGCAGTTCCGGGATCAACACAGATACGCAGTATTTT
clone_size: NA
v_call: TRBV6-2/TRBV6-3
d_call: NA
j_call: TRBJ2-3

cdr3_aa: CASSYGSGGGYNEQFF
cdr3_nt: TGTGCCAGCAGTTACGGGAGCGGGGGGGGATACAATGAGCAGTTCTTC
clone_size: NA
v_call: TRBV6-5
d_call: TRBD2
j_call: TRBJ2-1

cdr3_aa: CASSQAESEAFF
cdr3_nt: TGTGCCAGCTCCCAAGCGGAGTCTGAAGCTTTCTTT
clone_size: NA
v_call: TRBV18
d_call: NA
j_call: TRBJ1-1

cdr3_aa: CASSIGGGRSESLHF
cdr3_nt: TGTGCCAGTAGTATAGGGGGGGGCCGGTCGGAATCCCTCCACTTT
clone_size: NA
v_call: TRBV19
d_call: NA
j_call: TRBJ1-6

cdr3_aa: CASDRGTGNQPQHF
cdr3_nt: TGTGCCAGCGACAGGGGGACGGGCAATCAGCCCCAGCATTTT
clone_size: NA
v_call: TRBV6-5
d_call: TRBD1
j_call: TRBJ1-5

cdr3_aa: CASSQGRDSEIRGGFF
cdr3_nt: TGTGCCAGCAGCCAGGGCCGGGACAGCGAAATCAGGGGCGGGTTTTTT
clone_size: NA
v_call: TRBV11-2
d_call: TRBD1
j_call: TRBJ1-4

cdr3_aa: CASSITDRDSQPQHF
cdr3_nt: TGTGCCAGTAGTATAACCGACAGGGACAGTCAGCCCCAGCATTTT
clone_size: few
v_call: TRBV19
d_call: TRBD1
j_call: TRBJ1-5

cdr3_aa: CASSLDREETQYF
cdr3_nt: TGTGCCAGCAGCCTCGACAGGGAGGAGACCCAGTACTTC
clone_size: NA
v_call: TRBV7-2
d_call: TRBD1
j_call: TRBJ2-5

cdr3_aa: CASSLGGSGQPQHF
cdr3_nt: TGTGCCAGCAGTCTTGGGGGGAGTGGTCAGCCCCAGCATTTT
clone_size: few
v_call: TRBV27
d_call: NA
j_call: TRBJ1-5

cdr3_aa: CASSIITISGNTIYF
cdr3_nt: TGTGCCAGTAGTATCATAACAATCTCTGGAAACACCATATATTTT
clone_size: once
v_call: TRBV19
d_call: NA
j_call: TRBJ1-3

cdr3_aa: CASSLAGGNNQPQHF
cdr3_nt: TGTGCCAGCAGCTTGGCTGGGGGCAACAATCAGCCCCAGCATTTT
clone_size: NA
v_call: TRBV5-5
d_call: NA
j_call: TRBJ1-5

cdr3_aa: CATSRDQGCGEKLFF
cdr3_nt: TGTGCCACCAGCAGAGATCAGGGATGTGGGGAAAAACTGTTTTTT
clone_size: once
v_call: TRBV15
d_call: NA
j_call: TRBJ1-4